This T cell receptor beta chain originates from a study of type 1 and type 2 diabetes patients. Study-wide context: Donors were type 1 diabetes, type 2 diabetes, or nondiabetic controls. Whole-study results and caveats: Type 2 diabetes repertoires were more diverse than type 1 diabetes repertoires. With limited T2D and control samples, some T1D-only expanded clones may not be T1D-specific.

The length of the CDR3 is 15 residues. The ends were cut back, 5 bases at V and 0 bases at J, with 11 bases in the middle. In germline, CDR1 is GTSNPN, CDR2 SVGIG (reference sequence). The PCR template was genomic DNA. Multiplex PCR with 30 forward and 13 reverse primers amplified the TCR beta CDR3. Each CDR3 protein gets one entry after TCRdb re-called the multiplex PCR reads with MiXCR. The sample records 280,000 or so distinct CDR3 sequences, approximately 50% being singletons. A remark on this clonotype: Its antigen is undetermined.

Diabetic patients met standard criteria for type 1 or type 2 diabetes. The sequence came from a young man with type 2 diabetes. The chain combines TRBV30 with TRBJ1-6; the D is unclear. Sequenced input: peripheral blood mononuclear cells (PBMCs). CDR3 DNA: TGTGCCTGGGACCCCAGGAGCTCCTATAATTCACCCCTCCACTTT. It codes for CAWDPRSSYNSPLHF.